These 30 T cell receptor beta chains came from one sample sequenced in a study of spatial heterogeneity in lung cancer. The time point was: sample taken at primary tumor resection. Whole RNA was taken from tumor, nontumor lung or frozen PBMC; it was then sequenced unsorted. TCRdb reprocessed the 5' RACE reads via MiXCR and lists one record per CDR3 protein. The profile shows over 11,000 distinct CDR3 sequences, roughly 9.1% of them singletons. The material was PBMCs, obtained at surgery. These receptors were obtained from a male donor with early-stage non-small cell lung cancer.

This clonotype was detected ten times or more. The chain employs TRBV29-1 and TRBJ2-1; D uncertain. The ends were cut back, 6 bases at V and 8 bases at J, with 14 bases in the middle. This CDR3 region has 12 residues. Germline CDR1 SQVTM, CDR2 ANQGSEA. Written as DNA, the CDR3 is TGCAGCGTCCACGTACTTGGGGATGAGCAGTTCTTC. Translated, it gives CSVHVLGDEQFF.

This clonotype has a count of ten or more. V usage is TRBV19 and J usage is TRBJ2-7; 10 positions match TRBD1. CDR1 and CDR2 from the germline V gene are LNHDA and SQIVND (reference sequence). J lost 7 bases, V lost 3 bases, and 6 bases had no gene match. The CDR3 sequence is 14 residues long. CDR3 loop: CASSITGQGKEQYF. CDR3 in DNA: TGTGCCAGTAGTATCACGGGACAGGGGAAGGAGCAGTACTTC.

This clonotype was seen ten or more times. The rearrangement joins TRBV20-1 to TRBJ2-5, with 7 nucleotides matching TRBD2. Germline V gene lookup returns CDR1 DFQATT and CDR2 SNEGSKA (reference sequence). The CDR3 contains 15 residues. Trimming took 0 bases from V and 2 from J; bases not matched to a gene: 6. Here the CDR3 reads CSARDGGRPQETQYF. CDR3 sequence (DNA): TGCAGTGCTAGAGACGGCGGGAGACCGCAAGAGACCCAGTACTTC.

Turning to this clonotype: This clone may be a read error of a much larger clone one base away. The chain employs TRBV27 and TRBJ2-3; D not resolved. CDR1 and CDR2 (germline): MNHEY, SMNVEV (reference sequence). The CDR3 covers 17 residues. Trimming took 8 bases from V and 5 from J, leaving 26 bases between them. The DNA of the CDR3 is TGTGCCAGCTGTTATCTCGCTCTCGGAGCTTATAGAGATACGCAGTATTTT. It is translated as CASCYLALGAYRDTQYF.

In this sample, this clonotype turned up many times. The chain links TRBV3-1 to TRBJ1-1; D possibly corresponds to TRBD1 (6 bases). The germline CDR1 and CDR2 sequences are LGHDT and YNNKEL (reference sequence). CDR3 length equals 14 residues. V was shortened by 1 base and J by 5 bases, with 11 bases between the two germline ends. CDR3 sequence reads: CASSQVRGGTEAFF. CDR3 in DNA: TGTGCCAGCAGCCAAGTCAGGGGTGGTACTGAAGCTTTCTTT.

This clonotype came up many times. CDR3 sequence reads: CASSHLRTDTQYF. CDR3 bases: TGTGCCAGCAGCCACTTACGCACAGATACGCAGTATTTT. The V call is TRBV7-8, the J call TRBJ2-3; no reliable D call. Per the germline V gene, CDR1 is SGHVS and CDR2 is FQNEAQ. The CDR3 has 13 residues. The ends were cut back, 5 bases at V and 1 base at J, with 7 bases in the middle.

This clonotype came up many times. The chain combines TRBV20-1 with TRBJ2-1, with TRBD2 matching 8 bases. Per the germline V gene, CDR1 is DFQATT and CDR2 is SNEGSKA (reference sequence). With V trimmed by 3 bases and J by 5 bases, 6 bases remained unmatched. There are 14 residues in the CDR3. This chain's CDR3 is CSARVAGSHNEQFF. The CDR3, as DNA: TGCAGTGCTAGGGTAGCGGGATCGCACAATGAGCAGTTCTTC.

The table lists this clonotype with a few counts. V usage is TRBV6-1 and J usage is TRBJ2-7, with no clear D. Trimming left V 5 bases short and J 2 bases short, with 16 bases between. The CDR3 extends over 15 amino acids. From germline, CDR1 is MNHNS and CDR2 SASEGT. The CDR3: CASSQGTFSAYEQYF. DNA of the CDR3: TGTGCCAGCAGTCAAGGAACTTTCAGCGCCTACGAGCAGTACTTC.

This clonotype was counted ten times or more. The rearrangement links TRBV6-2 or TRBV6-3 to TRBJ2-1; 11 bases are shared with TRBD2. Unmatched junction bases numbered 16, after V lost 3 bases and J lost 6 bases. CDR3 length equals 19 residues. Germline V lookup: CDR1 MNHEY, CDR2 SVGEGT. CDR3 nucleotides: TGTGCCAGCAGTTATCGGTTCGGAACTAGCGGGAGCAGAGTCAATGAGCAGTTCTTC. It translates to CASSYRFGTSGSRVNEQFF.

This clonotype has a count of ten or more. The V and J genes are TRBV12-3 or TRBV12-4 and TRBJ2-5; the match to TRBD1 covers 7 bases. The CDR3 sequence is 15 residues long. Unmatched junction bases numbered 11, after V lost 8 bases and J lost 2 bases. The CDR3 DNA reads TGTGCCAGCTCCTCTCCGGGACAGCCTCAAGAGACCCAGTACTTC. It specifies CASSSPGQPQETQYF.

This clonotype has at least ten counts. J is TRBJ2-7 and V is TRBV29-1, with a possible D match to TRBD2 (6 bases). V lost 8 bases, J lost 6 bases, and 14 bases lay in between. The CDR3 length is 11 residues. The germline V gene has CDR1 SQVTM and CDR2 ANQGSEA. CDR3 region: CSSEEGSEQYF. The DNA of the CDR3 is TGCAGCTCGGAGGAGGGTAGCGAGCAGTACTTC.

This sequence joins TRBV20-1 and TRBJ1-5, with D possibly being TRBD1 (6 bases). Deletions cut 5 bases from V and 3 bases from J, with 14 bases between. The germline gives CDR1 DFQATT, CDR2 SNEGSKA (reference sequence). The CDR3 spans 14 residues. Here the CDR3 reads CSAAPGAFNQPQHF. The CDR3 nucleotides are TGCAGTGCTGCCCCGGGGGCCTTCAATCAGCCCCAGCATTTT.

This clonotype was seen at least ten times. The chain joins TRBV20-1 to TRBJ2-7; D is unclear. Germline V gene lookup returns CDR1 DFQATT and CDR2 SNEGSKA (reference sequence). The germline V and J ends were trimmed by 5 bases and 6 bases, with 11 bases remaining between them. The CDR3 loop spans 11 amino acids. DNA for the CDR3: TGCAGTGCTCCGGGTCCCCTCGAGCAGTACTTC. It yields the protein CSAPGPLEQYF.

This clonotype was counted at least ten times. The V call is TRBV20-1, the J call TRBJ2-3; 8 nucleotides align to TRBD2. Unmatched junction bases numbered 22, after V lost 7 bases and J lost 4 bases. This CDR3 region has 18 residues. Germline CDR1 is DFQATT and CDR2 is SNEGSKA (reference sequence). The CDR3 bases are TGCAGTGTTTTCCTGGGGGGGCAGCGGGAGTTTAGTTCAGATACGCAGTATTTT. It yields the protein CSVFLGGQREFSSDTQYF.

In its sample, this clonotype was seen many times. The V call is TRBV7-2, the J call TRBJ2-3; the match to TRBD2 covers 7 bases. The CDR3 covers 14 residues. V dropped 2 bases and J dropped 3; count of bases not matched to a gene: 2. The V gene's germline CDR1 is SGHTA and CDR2 FQGNSA. The CDR3 bases are TGTGCCAGCAGCTTAAGGGGACTAACAGATACGCAGTATTTT. It specifies CASSLRGLTDTQYF.

This clonotype was detected ten times or more. V is TRBV10-3 and J is TRBJ2-7, with 7 bases that match TRBD2. V gave up 9 bases and J gave up 2 bases; unmatched junction bases: 10. This CDR3 contains 14 residues. CDR1 ENHRY and CDR2 SYGVKD come from the germline V gene. The CDR3 sequence is CAIREVKKPYEQYF. As DNA, the CDR3 is TGTGCCATTCGGGAGGTAAAGAAGCCCTACGAGCAGTACTTC.

This clonotype was seen repeatedly, ten times or more. V usage is TRBV24-1 and J usage is TRBJ2-1; no reliable D call. The V and J ends lost 4 bases and 10 bases respectively, with 13 bases between them. Germline V gene sequence: CDR1 KGHDR, CDR2 SFDVKD. The CDR3 loop spans 13 amino acids. CDR3 amino acids: CATSDPLGWEQFF. As DNA, the CDR3 is TGTGCCACCAGTGACCCTCTGGGGTGGGAGCAGTTCTTC.

This clonotype was seen repeatedly, ten times or more. This chain links TRBV11-2 with TRBJ2-7; TRBD2 might be the D (5 bases). This CDR3 spans 18 amino acids. Germline CDR1 SGHAT, CDR2 FQNNGV. The ends were cut back, 1 base at V and 3 bases at J, with 22 bases in the middle. The CDR3 here is CASSLVSLRALSYYEQYF. In DNA, the CDR3 is TGTGCCAGCAGCTTAGTTTCTTTGCGGGCCCTTTCCTACTACGAGCAGTACTTC.

The table lists this clonotype with many counts. V gene TRBV19 combines with J gene TRBJ2-7, with TRBD2 as a possible D gene (6 bases). This CDR3 has 14 residues. Germline V CDR1 and CDR2: LNHDA, SQIVND (reference sequence). V gave up 5 bases and J gave up 7 bases, with 18 bases separating them. As DNA, the CDR3 is TGTGCCAGTAGTGCTTGGGAGGCCCCGGGGGAGCAGTACTTC. Translation: CASSAWEAPGEQYF.

In this sample, this clonotype turned up many times. This rearrangement joins TRBV29-1 to TRBJ2-1, with 7 bases fitting TRBD2. The germline gives CDR1 SQVTM, CDR2 ANQGSEA. This CDR3 has 16 amino acids. V shed 0 bases and J 1 base; nucleotides not matched to a gene: 6. CDR3 nucleotide sequence: TGCAGCGTTGAAGAGTGGAGGCGGGAGTCCTACAATGAGCAGTTCTTC. It is translated as CSVEEWRRESYNEQFF.

This clonotype has a count of ten or more. The rearrangement uses TRBV28 and TRBJ1-5, with D hard to call. V lost 6 bases and J 5 bases, leaving 14 bases between the germline ends. Germline V gives CDR1 MDHEN, CDR2 SYDVKM. The CDR3 length is 14 residues. The CDR3 region is CASRLPQGHQPQHF. The CDR3 DNA follows: TGTGCCAGCAGGCTACCCCAAGGGCATCAGCCCCAGCATTTT.

This clonotype was detected a few times. The chain links TRBV3-2 to TRBJ2-3; TRBD2, as called in the table, went unchecked against the DNA. TRBV3-2 is recorded as a pseudogene. The CDR3 has 19 residues. In nucleotides, the CDR3 is TGTGCCAGCAGCCAAGATCACGTGGGGGGACTAGCGAATTACGATACGCAGTATTTT. It encodes CASSQDHVGGLANYDTQYF.

The sample holds many counts of this clonotype. The rearrangement joins TRBV5-1 to TRBJ2-7; the D gene is possibly TRBD2 (5 bases). Per germline, CDR1 SGHRS and CDR2 YFSETQ. Trimming stripped 2 bases from V and 4 bases from J, with 10 bases between. The CDR3 length is 13 residues. The CDR3 here is CASSFRTGYEQYF. DNA for the CDR3: TGCGCCAGCAGCTTCAGGACGGGATACGAGCAGTACTTC.

The CDR3 loop reads CASSQDRGRSSEKLFF. In DNA form, the CDR3 reads TGTGCCAGCAGCCAAGACAGGGGAAGGTCTTCTGAAAAACTGTTTTTT. This chain uses TRBV3-1 with TRBJ1-4, with a tentative D call TRBD1 (6 bases). Germline-derived CDR1 and CDR2 are LGHDT and YNNKEL (reference sequence). Trimming shortened V by 0 bases and J by 7 bases, and 15 bases separated the two germline ends. The CDR3 spans 16 residues.

The V gene is TRBV30, the J gene TRBJ2-3; tentatively, D is TRBD2 (5 bases). The CDR3 runs to 14 residues. V lost 8 bases and J lost 6, with 21 bases in between. Germline V gene data show CDR1 as GTSNPN and CDR2 as SVGIG (reference sequence). The CDR3 sequence is CARNGPGGGDTQYF. CDR3 nucleotide sequence: TGTGCCCGTAACGGTCCCGGAGGAGGTGATACGCAGTATTTT.

This clonotype was recorded once. This sequence joins TRBV28 and TRBJ2-5; no firm D call. The CDR3 extends over 13 amino acids. Trimming took off 7 bases at V and 5 bases at J, with 14 bases between the two ends. The germline gives CDR1 MDHEN, CDR2 SYDVKM. CDR3 in DNA: TGTGCCAGCATAACGTCCACCGCGGAGACCCAGTACTTC. Translated: CASITSTAETQYF.

The chain employs TRBV14 and TRBJ1-2; D is unclear. Germline CDR1 SGHDN, CDR2 FVKESK. Trimming removed 1 base from V and 5 bases from J, with 5 bases in between. The CDR3 length is 12 residues. CDR3 DNA: TGTGCCAGCAGCCAAGTGAAGTATGGCTACACCTTC. This gives the protein CASSQVKYGYTF.

Ten or more counts support this clonotype. The genes are TRBV4-1 and TRBJ2-5; TRBD2 agrees at 8 bases. Germline CDR1 MGHRA, CDR2 YSYEKL. The CDR3 is 16 residues long. With 0 bases clipped from V and 5 bases from J, the junction kept 8 bases outside the gene matches. Here the CDR3 DNA reads TGCGCCAGCAGCCAAGATGTGACGGGAGGGGGGGAGACCCAGTACTTC. It encodes CASSQDVTGGGETQYF.

At least ten counts were recorded for this clonotype. The DNA for the CDR3 is TGTGCCAGCTCACCGCGAATGGACAGTTTCAATCAGCCCCAGCATTTT. Protein product: CASSPRMDSFNQPQHF. V usage is TRBV18 and J usage is TRBJ1-5; a weak D match, TRBD1 (6 bases). CDR3 size: 16 residues. CDR1 and CDR2 (germline): KGHSH, LQKENI. V lost 3 bases and J lost 3, with 15 bases in between.

This clonotype was found many times. J is TRBJ2-7 and V is TRBV6-2 or TRBV6-3; D is uncertain. Trimming stripped 0 bases from V and 3 bases from J, with 9 bases between. The germline V gene has CDR1 MNHEY and CDR2 SVGEGT. The CDR3 covers 14 residues. The CDR3 nucleotides are TGTGCCAGCAGTTACTCCGGGCCGGTCTACGAGCAGTACTTC. This translates into CASSYSGPVYEQYF.